The 3 T cell receptor beta chains below come from one sample, sequenced in a study of somatic mutations in cytotoxic T cells in rheumatoid arthritis. Using immunoSEQ multiplex PCR, the repertoire was profiled, and TCRdb retains in-frame clones only, with some absent. The data show approximately 12,000 clones, 80% to 85% seen once. The specimen was CD8+ T cells sorted from blood. The origin of the receptors is a woman in her sixties in good health.

This clone was observed a few times. This chain uses TRBV5-1 with TRBJ2-7, with D hard to call. Germline assignment: CDR1 SGHRS and CDR2 YFSETQ. The germline V and J ends were trimmed by 0 bases and 4 bases, with 11 bases remaining between them. The CDR3 length is 14 residues. The CDR3 DNA follows: TGCGCCAGCAGCTTGGCCGCGGAGAATTACGAGCAGTACTTC. It translates to CASSLAAENYEQYF. Full variable domain (rest looked up from reference TRBV5-1 and TRBJ2-7): KAGVTQTPRYLIKTRGQQVTLSCSPISGHRSVSWYQQTPGQGLQFLFEYFSETQRNKGNFPGRFSGRQFSNSRSEMNVSTLELGDSALYLCASSLAAENYEQYFGPGTRLTVT.

This rearrangement joins TRBV6-6 to TRBJ2-3, with no clear D. The ends were cut back, 5 bases at V and 2 bases at J, with 5 bases in the middle. The length of the CDR3 is 12 residues. The germline V gene has CDR1 MNHNY and CDR2 SVGAGI (reference sequence). The CDR3 spells CASSLSTDTQYF. Written as DNA, the CDR3 is TGTGCCAGCAGTCTTTCCACAGATACGCAGTATTTT.

Only a few counts were recorded for this clone. This chain links TRBV6-4 with TRBJ2-1; 8 bases are shared with TRBD2. The CDR3 extends over 15 amino acids. Germline CDR1 reads MRHNA; CDR2 reads SNTAGT. J gave up 9 bases and V 0 bases, and 7 bases lay outside the gene matches. CDR3 DNA sequence: TGTGCCAGCAGTGACTCAGGGACTAGTTACGGTGAGCAGTTCTTC. Protein: CASSDSGTSYGEQFF.